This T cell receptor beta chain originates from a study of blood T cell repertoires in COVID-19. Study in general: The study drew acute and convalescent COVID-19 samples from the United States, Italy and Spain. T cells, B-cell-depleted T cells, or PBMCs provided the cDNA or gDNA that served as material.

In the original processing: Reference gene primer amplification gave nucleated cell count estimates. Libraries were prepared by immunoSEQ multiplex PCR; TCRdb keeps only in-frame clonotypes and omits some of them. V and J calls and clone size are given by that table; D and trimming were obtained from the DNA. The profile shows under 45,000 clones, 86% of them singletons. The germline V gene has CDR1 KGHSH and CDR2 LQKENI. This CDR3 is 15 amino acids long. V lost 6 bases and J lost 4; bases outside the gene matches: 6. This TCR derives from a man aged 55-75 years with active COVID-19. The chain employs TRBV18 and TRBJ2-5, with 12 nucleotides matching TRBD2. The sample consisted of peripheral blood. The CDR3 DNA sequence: TGTGCCAGCTCCCTTCGACTAGCGGGAGTAGAGACCCAGTACTTC. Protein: CASSLRLAGVETQYF.